The 26 T cell receptor beta chains given below trace back to one sample, sequenced in a study of shared clonotypes between healthy human individuals. Profiling relied on immunoSEQ multiplex PCR, and the TCRdb table lists in-frame clones only, not all of them. The sample includes about 770,000 clones, over 60% of them seen just once. Sequenced sample: memory CD4+ T cells sorted from blood. Subset indicated: CD45RA-negative fraction. These receptors all come from a woman aged 25 to 39 in good health.

As to this clone: Other DNA sequences from this sample encode an identical CDR3 as well. The CDR3 region is CASSTGTGASYEQYF. DNA for the CDR3: TGTGCCAGCAGCACCGGGACAGGAGCGTCCTACGAGCAGTACTTC. The V gene is TRBV7-2, the J gene TRBJ2-7; 8 positions agree with TRBD1. With V trimmed by 5 bases and J by 1 base, 7 bases remained unmatched. The germline V gene has CDR1 SGHTA and CDR2 FQGNSA. The CDR3 spans 15 residues.

In this sample, this clone turned up once. V is TRBV25-1 and J is TRBJ2-7, with D possibly being TRBD2 (5 bases). CDR1 MGHDK and CDR2 SYGVNS come from the germline V gene. V gave up 2 bases and J gave up 1 base, with 9 bases separating them. This CDR3 contains 14 residues. Here the CDR3 DNA reads TGTGCCAGCAGTGAAAAGGCGGGTTCCTACGAGCAGTACTTC. This sequence encodes CASSEKAGSYEQYF.

V gene TRBV23-1 combines with J gene TRBJ2-4, with a weak D call TRBD2 (6 bases). TRBV23-1 is an ORF for which the function is uncertain. V lost 10 bases, J lost 1 base, and 20 bases lay in between. The CDR3 is 16 amino acids. This CDR3 reads CATALEGIPAKNIQYF. The CDR3 coding sequence is TGCGCCACCGCTCTGGAGGGCATTCCTGCCAAAAACATTCAGTACTTC.

Worth noting for this clone: A junction end diverges from the germline sequence, so it may reflect a read error. The V call is TRBV5-1, the J call TRBJ2-5; D might be TRBD1 (6 bases). The CDR3 is made up of 16 amino acids. Germline V gene lookup returns CDR1 SGHRS and CDR2 YFSETQ. CDR3 in DNA: TGCGCCAGCAGCTTTGGTCCGAGGCAGGGGCAAGGGACCCAGTACTTC. This encodes CASSFGPRQGQGTQYF.

This chain links TRBV15 with TRBJ2-6; 9 positions match TRBD2. Germline CDR1 LNHNV, CDR2 YYDKDF (reference sequence). The length of the CDR3 is 17 residues. Trimming at V came to 3 bases and at J to 3 bases, leaving 6 bases not matched to a gene. The CDR3 reads CATSSLAGDFGANVLTF. Here the CDR3 DNA reads TGTGCCACCAGCAGTTTAGCGGGAGACTTTGGGGCCAACGTCCTGACTTTC.

Only a few counts were recorded for this clone. This chain uses TRBV19 with TRBJ1-5; 9 bases match TRBD1. In germline, CDR1 is LNHDA, CDR2 SQIVND (reference sequence). The CDR3 extends over 15 amino acids. J lost 1 base, V lost 6 bases, and 4 bases had no gene match. DNA of the CDR3: TGTGCCAGTAGGCGGACAGGGGCCAGCAATCAGCCCCAGCATTTT. This translates into CASRRTGASNQPQHF.

This clone was found many times. The chain uses TRBV28 and TRBJ1-1; no clear D gene. The CDR3 is 15 residues long. Germline CDR1 reads MDHEN; CDR2 reads SYDVKM. Trimming removed 0 bases at V and 1 base at J, with 9 bases between. The CDR3 nucleotides read TGTGCCAGCAGTTTATGGACGACGGGGAACACTGAAGCTTTCTTT. Translating it yields CASSLWTTGNTEAFF. Complete variable domain (other parts from reference TRBV28 and TRBJ1-1): DVKVTQSSRYLVKRTGEKVFLECVQDMDHENMFWYRQDPGLGLRLIYFSYDVKMKEKGDIPEGYSVSREKKERFSLILESASTNQTSMYLCASSLWTTGNTEAFFGQGTRLTVV.

This clone was seen a handful of times. The V gene is TRBV2, the J gene TRBJ2-5; D remains ambiguous. The CDR3 runs to 14 residues. CDR1 and CDR2 from the germline V gene are SNHLY and FYNNEI. V lost 7 bases and J 1 base, leaving 13 bases between the germline ends. This CDR3 is CASNPLASQETQYF. The CDR3 coding sequence is TGTGCCAGCAACCCCCTCGCCTCCCAAGAGACCCAGTACTTC.

This clone occurred once. The V call is TRBV7-8, the J call TRBJ1-5; no clear D gene. The CDR3 is 17 residues long. V gave up 5 bases and J gave up 2 bases, with 19 bases separating them. The germline V gene encodes CDR1 SGHVS and CDR2 FQNEAQ. This CDR3 reads CASSPFSVRRGNQPQHF. The CDR3 coding sequence is TGTGCCAGCAGCCCCTTTTCGGTCAGGCGAGGCAATCAGCCCCAGCATTTT. The variable domain in full, completed from reference TRBV7-8 and TRBJ1-5, reads GAGVSQSPRYKVAKRGQDVALRCDPISGHVSLFWYQQALGQGPEFLTYFQNEAQLDKSGLPSDRFFAERPEGSVSTLKIQRTQQEDSAVYLCASSPFSVRRGNQPQHFGDGTRLSIL.

The rearrangement links TRBV5-1 to TRBJ2-1, with 7 bases fitting TRBD2. This CDR3 is built from 15 residues. Germline V gene data show CDR1 as SGHRS and CDR2 as YFSETQ. V shed 4 bases and J 4 bases; nucleotides not matched to a gene: 8. The CDR3 nucleotides read TGCGCCAGCAGCCCCTGGGAGGGCCCATACAATGAGCAGTTCTTC. Its protein product is CASSPWEGPYNEQFF.

This clone showed up just once. The chain uses TRBV21-1 and TRBJ1-2. TRBV21-1 is reported as a pseudogene. The CDR3 runs to 16 residues. The CDR3 here is CASSKVERVRNYGYTF. CDR3 in DNA: TGTGCCAGCAGCAAAGTAGAAAGGGTTAGGAACTATGGCTACACCTTC.

This clone was observed a handful of times. This chain joins TRBV6-5 and TRBJ2-3, with D possibly being TRBD1 (6 bases). Per the germline V gene, CDR1 is MNHEY and CDR2 is SVGAGI. The CDR3 consists of 15 residues. V lost 7 bases to trimming and J lost 0 bases, with 14 bases between them. CDR3 loop: CASKLQGSSTDTQYF. In nucleotides, the CDR3 is TGTGCCAGCAAGTTACAGGGCTCGAGCACAGATACGCAGTATTTT.

The chain recombines TRBV9 with TRBJ1-2; D is ambiguous. The germline gives CDR1 SGDLS, CDR2 YYNGEE. Trimming took 0 bases from V and 1 from J, leaving 7 bases between them. CDR3 length equals 14 residues. The CDR3 spells CASSVASVNYGYTF. The CDR3 DNA reads as TGTGCCAGCAGCGTAGCCAGCGTTAACTATGGCTACACCTTC.

The chain links TRBV10-3 to TRBJ2-3; TRBD1 matches 8 bases. CDR3 length: 17 residues. With 1 base clipped from V and 1 base from J, the junction kept 7 bases outside the gene matches. Germline V gives CDR1 ENHRY, CDR2 SYGVKD. The CDR3 protein is CAISEYPPGQGTDTQYF. The CDR3 DNA reads TGTGCCATCAGTGAGTACCCACCGGGACAGGGCACAGATACGCAGTATTTT.

This clone came up once. The chain combines TRBV7-9 with TRBJ2-7, with a tentative D call TRBD2 (6 bases). The V end lost 3 bases, the J end lost 4 bases, and 16 bases lay between the germline ends. CDR3 length equals 15 residues. Germline-derived CDR1 and CDR2 are SEHNR and FQNEAQ (reference sequence). CDR3 DNA sequence: TGTGCCAGCAGCTTGGGGACTTGGGGTGGATACGAGCAGTACTTC. Translation gives CASSLGTWGGYEQYF.

V and J are TRBV11-2 and TRBJ2-2; TRBD2 agrees at 13 bases. Looked up from germline, CDR1 is SGHAT and CDR2 is FQNNGV. V trimming: 5 bases; J trimming: 1 base; junction bases outside the gene matches: 7. This CDR3 is built from 18 residues. The CDR3 loop reads CASSIWTSGSRNTGELFF. The CDR3 DNA follows: TGTGCCAGCAGCATTTGGACTAGCGGGAGTCGGAACACCGGGGAGCTGTTTTTT.

The chain carries TRBV9 and TRBJ2-2, with D possibly matching TRBD2 (6 bases). CDR1 is SGDLS, CDR2 YYNGEE, per germline. CDR3 length: 16 residues. V lost 5 bases and J 1 base, leaving 15 bases between the germline ends. CDR3 sequence (DNA): TGTGCCAGCAGGGCAGGCTGGCGGGAGAACACCGGGGAGCTGTTTTTT. It specifies CASRAGWRENTGELFF.

This sequence joins TRBV5-1 and TRBJ2-3; D might be TRBD2 (6 bases). With 5 bases removed from V and 3 bases from J, the gap between germline ends came to 16 bases. Germline CDR1 and CDR2: SGHRS and YFSETQ. The CDR3 extends over 15 amino acids. CDR3 sequence (DNA): TGCGCCAGCAGGACCCAAGTGGGGAGGACAGATACGCAGTATTTT. Translated, it gives CASRTQVGRTDTQYF.

The chain has TRBV19 and TRBJ2-4; 11 bases match TRBD1. J gave up 7 bases and V 9 bases, and 8 bases lay outside the gene matches. The CDR3 covers 14 residues. CDR1 and CDR2 (germline): LNHDA, SQIVND (reference sequence). For the CDR3, the DNA is TGTGCCAGCGGACAGGGGGCATCTCGGAACATTCAGTACTTC. Amino acids: CASGQGASRNIQYF.

The rearrangement joins TRBV5-1 to TRBJ1-4; the match to TRBD1 covers 10 bases. Losses at the gene ends were 4 bases for V and 8 bases for J; bases not matched to a gene: 8. CDR3 length: 15 amino acids. The germline V gene encodes CDR1 SGHRS and CDR2 YFSETQ. CDR3 bases: TGCGCCAGCAGCAGGGTCCGGGACAGGGGCGAAAAACTGTTTTTT. Translating gives CASSRVRDRGEKLFF.

This clone has more than one count but fewer than ten. This rearrangement joins TRBV5-5 to TRBJ2-3, with a weak D call TRBD2 (6 bases). The CDR3 spans 16 residues. Deletions cut 4 bases from V and 4 bases from J, with 19 bases between. Germline V gene data show CDR1 as SGHKS and CDR2 as YYEKEE (reference sequence). The CDR3 bases are TGTGCCAGCAGCACTGGCGCGGGATGGCTCTCAGATACGCAGTATTTT. It codes for CASSTGAGWLSDTQYF. Looking up the rest from reference TRBV5-5 and TRBJ2-3 gives the full variable domain: DAGVTQSPTHLIKTRGQQVTLRCSPISGHKSVSWYQQVLGQGPQFIFQYYEKEERGRGNFPDRFSARQFPNYSSELNVNALLLGDSALYLCASSTGAGWLSDTQYFGPGTRLTVL.

As regards this clone: The sample carries other DNA sequences with the same CDR3. The chain employs TRBV27 and TRBJ2-5, with TRBD2 identical over 7 bases. The V and J ends lost 5 bases and 5 bases, in that order; junction bases with no gene match: 8. CDR1 and CDR2 (germline): MNHEY, SMNVEV (reference sequence). The CDR3 spans 14 residues. This chain's CDR3 is CASSPRLADETQYF. For the CDR3, the DNA is TGTGCCAGCAGTCCCCGACTAGCTGATGAGACCCAGTACTTC.

Concerning this clone: Other nucleotide sequences in the sample specify the same CDR3. The CDR3 here is CAISESRETQYF. The CDR3 nucleotides are TGTGCCATCAGTGAGTCGCGAGAGACCCAGTACTTC. This sequence joins TRBV10-3 and TRBJ2-5; D call uncertain. The germline CDR1 and CDR2 sequences are ENHRY and SYGVKD. V lost 0 bases to trimming and J lost 4 bases, with 3 bases between them. CDR3 length: 12 amino acids.

The V gene is TRBV28, the J gene TRBJ2-1; 9 bases fit TRBD1. Germline V gene data show CDR1 as MDHEN and CDR2 as SYDVKM. The CDR3 spans 15 residues. V lost 7 bases to trimming and J lost 7 bases; unmatched junction nucleotides: 11. CDR3 DNA: TGTGCCAGCACTGGGGGGACAGGGTCGAAAAATGAGCAGTTCTTC. As protein: CASTGGTGSKNEQFF.

The V call is TRBV5-6, the J call TRBJ1-4; D is perhaps TRBD1 (6 bases). Trimming cost V 1 base and J 8 bases, with 15 bases left between them. Germline V gene sequence: CDR1 SGHDT, CDR2 YYEEEE. The CDR3 spans 15 residues. For the CDR3, the DNA is TGTGCCAGCAGCTTGTTTTCAGGGGCGAGGGAAAAACTGTTTTTT. Translation: CASSLFSGAREKLFF.

The chain employs TRBV19 and TRBJ2-5, with 10 nucleotides matching TRBD2. The V segment lost 5 bases and the J segment 5 bases; nucleotides outside the gene matches: 8. Germline V gene sequence: CDR1 LNHDA, CDR2 SQIVND (reference sequence). The CDR3 has 15 amino acids. The CDR3 spells CASSASGRAGETQYF. CDR3 DNA sequence: TGTGCCAGTAGTGCGAGCGGGAGGGCCGGGGAGACCCAGTACTTC.